These 2 T cell receptor beta chains were all obtained from the same sample, sequenced in a study of control samples from healthy donors and cancer patients. The table came from immunoSEQ multiplex PCR; TCRdb's copy has only in-frame clones and leaves some out. The sample consists of approximately 160,000 clones, 93% of them appearing once. Source material: blood. These TCRs come from an older woman in good health.

This clone was detected only once. The chain joins TRBV7-8 to TRBJ2-1; D call uncertain. Germline CDR1 reads SGHVS; CDR2 reads FQNEAQ. CDR3 size: 12 residues. V was clipped by 1 base and J by 13 bases, with 11 bases between them. The DNA of the CDR3 is TGTGCCAGCAGCTTAGAGGGATTTATTCAGTTCTTC. Amino acids: CASSLEGFIQFF.

The rearrangement uses TRBV5-1 and TRBJ1-6; 9 bases match TRBD1. Germline V gives CDR1 SGHRS, CDR2 YFSETQ. This CDR3 has 16 residues. After removal of 3 bases from V and 10 bases from J, the junction contained 11 bases not matched to a gene. CDR3 nucleotides: TGCGCCAGCAGCTATTCGGGACAGGGTCCAAAATCACCCCTCCACTTT. It codes for CASSYSGQGPKSPLHF. The variable domain in full, completed from reference TRBV5-1 and TRBJ1-6, reads KAGVTQTPRYLIKTRGQQVTLSCSPISGHRSVSWYQQTPGQGLQFLFEYFSETQRNKGNFPGRFSGRQFSNSRSEMNVSTLELGDSALYLCASSYSGQGPKSPLHFGNGTRLTVT.